This entry describes one T cell receptor (beta chain). Its matching antigen is unknown. CDR1 is SQVTM, CDR2 ANQGSEA, per germline. V lost 5 bases to trimming and J lost 6 bases; unmatched junction nucleotides: 5. This CDR3 is 13 amino acids long. These data originate in a study of T-cell reconstitution after alpha-beta-depleted transplantation in children. The TCRbeta library incorporated unique molecular identifiers. TCRdb reprocessed the PCR reads via MiXCR and lists one record per CDR3 protein. The table records 130,000 or so distinct CDR3 sequences, about 9.9% of them present only once. General study results and limits: Several hundred rapidly expanded clones from non-depleted graft cells reportedly supplied alpha-beta T cells about two months post-transplant.

The chain uses TRBV29-1 and TRBJ2-2; 8 bases agree with TRBD1. This TCR came from a girl under three years old who had a stem cell transplant for combined immunodeficiency, so the T cells may come from the graft donor. The sample was PBMCs, mostly from graft donor cells, taken 180 days after TCRalphabeta/CD19-depleted stem cell transplant. The CDR3: CSVRQGKAGELFF. CDR3 in DNA: TGCAGCGTTCGACAGGGGAAGGCCGGGGAGCTGTTTTTT.